This T cell receptor beta chain stems from a study of Graves' ophthalmopathy and Graves' hyperthyroidism. For the study at large: Peripheral blood sampling occurred at initial diagnosis, before any treatment.

Study results and caveats: Blood was where most expanded thyroid clonotypes above 0.001 frequency also turned up.

In this cohort, patients with other autoimmune diseases, uncontrolled infections, pregnancy or lactation were excluded. PBMCs came from 10 ml of fresh peripheral blood. Amplification of TCR beta CDR3 regions used RNA transcripts. After a first-round RT-PCR with HTBI primers, a second-round multiplex PCR was run. TCRdb re-called the multiplex PCR reads with MiXCR, one entry per CDR3 protein. The sample contains 650,000 to 800,000 distinct CDR3 sequences, roughly two fifths of which appear only once. The length of the CDR3 is 16 residues. Germline CDR1 reads KGHDR; CDR2 reads SFDVKD. The V gene lost 3 bases and the J gene lost 6 bases, with 19 bases spanning the gap. To note about this clonotype: Its antigen is unidentified.

The sequence was collected from an adult man with Graves' ophthalmopathy. The rearrangement uses TRBV24-1 and TRBJ1-2, with D perhaps TRBD1 (6 bases). The sequenced material came from peripheral blood. For the CDR3, the DNA is TGTGCCACCAGTGATAGTGGGACAAGCGAGGGGAATGGCTACACCTTC. Its translation: CATSDSGTSEGNGYTF.